This T cell receptor (beta chain) is from a study of identical twins. TCRdb re-called the 5' RACE reads through MiXCR, storing one row per CDR3 protein. The table has hundreds of thousands of distinct CDR3 sequences, around 20% seen once. This clonotype has ten or more counts. Antigen: not known. Broader study findings: Insertions were reduced in abundant cord blood beta clonotypes but not in memory repertoires.

Only healthy Caucasians were included as donors. These data were likewise used in another study, on T cells expressing NK-cell markers.

Specimen: PBMCs. The receptor was derived from a woman in her late teens or twenties in good health.

CDR3 in amino acids: CSVGRWGQSTDTQYF. CDR3 nucleotides: TGCAGCGTTGGACGCTGGGGGCAGAGCACAGATACGCAGTATTTT. This rearrangement joins TRBV29-1 to TRBJ2-3; the D gene is possibly TRBD1 (6 bases). The CDR3 totals 15 residues. Trimming took off 4 bases at V and 0 bases at J, with 14 bases between the two ends. Germline CDR1 and CDR2: SQVTM and ANQGSEA.